This T cell receptor beta chain stems from a study of cytomegalovirus exposure and HLA in healthy donors. Study-wide results and limits: A few chains tied to CMV proved CMV antigen-specific in vitro. Accurate prediction of most subjects' HLA-A and HLA-B alleles from TCR beta sequences was reported. In a later analysis, specific HLA alleles were associated with 15,000 to 20,000 TCR beta sequences at a 0.05 false discovery rate.

J lost 2 bases, V lost 0 bases, and 1 base had no gene match. Looked up from germline, CDR1 is SGHRS and CDR2 is YFSETQ. This CDR3 comprises 15 residues. Of note for this clone: Its specificity is not known.

It was with 60 Vbeta and 13 Jbeta primers that the PCR ran. Clones were sequenced by immunoSEQ multiplex PCR, and TCRdb holds only the in-frame ones, with some missing. The table shows more than 130,000 clones, with about four fifths occurring only once. Input material: PBMCs. The J gene is TRBJ2-1, the V gene TRBV5-1; 8 bases match TRBD2. The clonotype was recovered from a man aged 30-40 years in good health and CMV-seronegative. DNA of the CDR3: TGCGCCAGCAGCTTGGCGGGAGGGGCCTACAATGAGCAGTTCTTC. Protein product: CASSLAGGAYNEQFF.